Presented here are 25 T cell receptor beta chains from one specimen sequenced in a study of response to subunit inactivated influenza vaccine. In TCRdb, the RT-PCR reads were re-called with MiXCR into one record per CDR3 protein. This sample has more than 200,000 distinct CDR3 sequences, with 12% found just once. Sample: non-naive T cells sorted from PBMCs, taken approximately 15 days before vaccination. These receptors were collected from a man between 45 and 60 years old who received an inactivated influenza vaccine.

The rearrangement uses TRBV12-3 or TRBV12-4 and TRBJ2-3; TRBD2 matches at 12 bases. The CDR3 runs to 17 residues. The ends lost 7 bases at V and 1 base at J; junction bases unmatched: 9. The CDR3: CASTPLAGGLRTDTQYF. As DNA, the CDR3 is TGTGCCAGCACCCCACTAGCGGGGGGCCTGCGCACAGATACGCAGTATTTT.

V is TRBV7-9 and J is TRBJ1-2, with 12 bases fitting TRBD1. The CDR3 is 18 amino acids. J gave up 8 bases and V 4 bases, and 17 bases lay outside the gene matches. Germline-derived CDR1 and CDR2 are SEHNR and FQNEAQ (reference sequence). Here the CDR3 DNA reads TGTGCCAGCAGCTCCGCCGGGACAGGGGGCGCGAAAATTCCCGGCTACACCTTC. The encoded protein is CASSSAGTGGAKIPGYTF.

This clonotype was seen many times. The genes are TRBV3-1 and TRBJ2-7; D remains ambiguous. The CDR3 loop spans 13 amino acids. In germline, CDR1 is LGHDT, CDR2 YNNKEL (reference sequence). V was cut by 1 base and J by 2 bases, with 6 bases left in between. CDR3 nucleotides: TGTGCCAGCAGCCAAGCCCTGGCCTACGAGCAGTACTTC. This gives the protein CASSQALAYEQYF.

This clonotype was picked up many times. The genes are TRBV6-1 and TRBJ2-2; D gene unclear. The CDR3 is 13 amino acids. The V gene lost 6 bases and the J gene lost 4 bases, with 9 bases spanning the gap. Germline assignment: CDR1 MNHNS and CDR2 SASEGT. The CDR3 nucleotides read TGTGCCAGCAGGATCGATACCACCGGGGAGCTGTTTTTT. Translating it yields CASRIDTTGELFF.

This clonotype came up a few times. The chain carries TRBV4-2 and TRBJ2-7, with D tentatively TRBD2 (7 bases). The CDR3 consists of 16 residues. In germline, CDR1 is LGHNA, CDR2 YNFKEQ. V dropped 0 bases and J dropped 4 bases, with 16 bases sitting between them. The CDR3: CASSQDWRGGPYEQYF. CDR3 DNA: TGTGCCAGCAGCCAAGATTGGAGGGGGGGCCCTTACGAGCAGTACTTC.

V and J are TRBV7-9 and TRBJ2-1; 10 nucleotides agree with TRBD1. From germline, CDR1 is SEHNR and CDR2 FQNEAQ (reference sequence). J gave up 5 bases and V 5 bases, and 9 bases lay outside the gene matches. The CDR3 runs 16 residues. This CDR3 is CASSTLPGTGDNEQFF. The CDR3 bases are TGTGCCAGCAGCACGCTCCCCGGGACAGGGGACAATGAGCAGTTCTTC.

This clonotype was detected ten times or more. The chain couples TRBV5-1 to TRBJ2-5; 8 bases fit TRBD1. Germline V gene lookup returns CDR1 SGHRS and CDR2 YFSETQ. The CDR3 runs to 14 residues. Trimming at V came to 1 base and at J to 6 bases, leaving 5 bases not matched to a gene. CDR3: CASSLSTGVQTQYF. As DNA, the CDR3 is TGCGCCAGCAGCTTGTCGACAGGGGTACAGACCCAGTACTTC.

The chain combines TRBV14 with TRBJ2-1; D uncertain. In germline, CDR1 is SGHDN, CDR2 FVKESK. This CDR3 is built from 14 residues. Trimming cost V 0 bases and J 6 bases, with 9 bases left between them. This chain's CDR3 is CASSQDPSLNEQFF. CDR3 sequence (DNA): TGTGCCAGCAGCCAAGATCCCAGTCTCAATGAGCAGTTCTTC.

This clonotype was detected a few times. The gene calls are TRBV18 and TRBJ2-5; unclear D gene. CDR1 and CDR2 from the germline V gene are KGHSH and LQKENI. The V end was cut by 0 bases, the J end by 4 bases, with 9 bases between. The CDR3 loop spans 14 amino acids. CDR3 protein: CASSPPGSRETQYF. CDR3 nucleotide sequence: TGTGCCAGCTCACCACCCGGATCTCGAGAGACCCAGTACTTC.

The gene calls are TRBV27 and TRBJ2-7, with 12 nucleotides matching TRBD2. There are 16 residues in the CDR3. With 5 bases clipped from V and 4 bases from J, the junction kept 9 bases outside the gene matches. Per the germline V gene, CDR1 is MNHEY and CDR2 is SMNVEV (reference sequence). DNA of the CDR3: TGTGCCAGCAGTCTCAGACTAGCGGGAGAGAGGTACGAGCAGTACTTC. It translates to CASSLRLAGERYEQYF.

The chain uses TRBV18 and TRBJ1-4, with D unresolved. This CDR3 comprises 13 residues. V lost 5 bases, J lost 2 bases, and 6 bases lay in between. In germline, CDR1 is KGHSH, CDR2 LQKENI. The CDR3 DNA sequence: TGTGCCAGCTCATCGGACACTAATGAAAAACTGTTTTTT. This translates into CASSSDTNEKLFF. The whole variable domain, filled in from reference TRBV18 and TRBJ1-4, reads NAGVMQNPRHLVRRRGQEARLRCSPMKGHSHVYWYRQLPEEGLKFMVYLQKENIIDESGMPKERFSAEFPKEGPSILRIQQVVRGDSAAYFCASSSDTNEKLFFGSGTQLSVL.

This clonotype was observed at least ten times. V is TRBV20-1 and J is TRBJ1-1; tentatively, D is TRBD1 (6 bases). The CDR3 is made up of 13 amino acids. Germline V gene sequence: CDR1 DFQATT, CDR2 SNEGSKA (reference sequence). With 5 bases removed from V and 8 bases from J, the gap between germline ends came to 18 bases. CDR3 bases: TGCAGTGCTCAAACAGGGAGGCTGGGAGAAGCTTTCTTT. Protein sequence: CSAQTGRLGEAFF.

The chain combines TRBV28 with TRBJ1-4; D not certain. The CDR3 runs to 11 residues. The germline V gene has CDR1 MDHEN and CDR2 SYDVKM. Trimming pared 6 bases from V and 3 bases from J, leaving 2 bases between. Written as DNA, the CDR3 is TGTGCCAGCAGATCTAATGAAAAACTGTTTTTT. This sequence encodes CASRSNEKLFF.

This clonotype came up a few times. V and J are TRBV6-2 or TRBV6-3 and TRBJ1-1; unclear D gene. The CDR3 totals 12 residues. CDR1 and CDR2 from the germline V gene are MNHEY and SVGEGT. V shed 7 bases and J shed 2 bases, with 8 bases lying between them. The CDR3 loop reads CASMGYNTEAFF. For the CDR3, the DNA is TGTGCCAGCATGGGTTACAACACTGAAGCTTTCTTT.

The chain combines TRBV28 with TRBJ1-3; D is possibly TRBD1 (6 bases). The ends were cut back, 3 bases at V and 2 bases at J, with 14 bases in the middle. Germline values: CDR1 MDHEN, CDR2 SYDVKM. The CDR3 has 16 residues. The CDR3 coding sequence is TGTGCCAGCAGTTTTATCGGTGCAGGGGCTGGAAACACCATATATTTT. Amino acids: CASSFIGAGAGNTIYF. Supplemented by reference TRBV28 and TRBJ1-3, the full variable domain reads DVKVTQSSRYLVKRTGEKVFLECVQDMDHENMFWYRQDPGLGLRLIYFSYDVKMKEKGDIPEGYSVSREKKERFSLILESASTNQTSMYLCASSFIGAGAGNTIYFGEGSWLTVV.

This clonotype was counted only a few times. The rearrangement links TRBV6-5 to TRBJ2-1, with 12 bases fitting TRBD2. The CDR3 is 14 residues long. Trimming cost V 2 bases and J 15 bases; bases outside gene matches: 8. In germline, CDR1 is MNHEY, CDR2 SVGAGI. The CDR3 bases are TGTGCCAGCAGTTACGTTCTAGCGGGAGGGCCTCTGTTCTTC. Amino acid sequence: CASSYVLAGGPLFF.

A word on this clonotype: A read error is possible here, since a much larger clone lies one base away. The chain is built from TRBV29-1 and TRBJ2-5; the D gene is possibly TRBD2 (7 bases). Deletions cut 7 bases from V and 9 bases from J, with 21 bases between. CDR1 and CDR2 (germline): SQVTM, ANQGSEA. This CDR3 spans 13 amino acids. The CDR3 DNA is TGCAGCGCCAATGGGGGGGCGTGGGAGTCCCAGTACTTC. The encoded protein is CSANGGAWESQYF.

This clonotype was seen a few times. V and J are TRBV13 and TRBJ2-1; D unresolved. With 5 bases removed from V and 8 bases from J, the gap between germline ends came to 13 bases. Germline V gives CDR1 PRHDT, CDR2 FYEKMQ (reference sequence). The CDR3 length is 13 residues. The CDR3 sequence is CASSRLEGYEQFF. CDR3 in DNA: TGTGCCAGCAGCCGCTTAGAAGGTTATGAGCAGTTCTTC.

In its sample, this clonotype was seen many times. The chain couples TRBV4-3 to TRBJ2-2, with D perhaps assigned TRBD1 or TRBD2 (6 bases each). The ends were cut back, 0 bases at V and 0 bases at J, with 17 bases in the middle. In germline, CDR1 is LGHNA, CDR2 YSLEER. The CDR3 is 19 residues long. The CDR3 nucleotides are TGCGCCAGCAGCCAAGATAAGGGGGACTGGACTACGAACACCGGGGAGCTGTTTTTT. Translated: CASSQDKGDWTTNTGELFF.

This clonotype was counted only a few times. This chain joins TRBV24-1 and TRBJ2-3; TRBD1 is a possible D gene (6 bases). The CDR3 sequence is 16 residues long. V was shortened by 9 bases and J by 1 base, with 19 bases between the two germline ends. The germline V gene has CDR1 KGHDR and CDR2 SFDVKD. The CDR3 here is CATASSGAGGTDTQYF. The CDR3 DNA sequence: TGTGCCACCGCATCATCCGGAGCAGGGGGCACAGATACGCAGTATTTT.

The gene calls are TRBV11-2 and TRBJ2-1, with TRBD2 matching 8 bases. Trimming removed 0 bases from V and 7 bases from J; junction bases left unmatched: 8. Looked up from germline, CDR1 is SGHAT and CDR2 is FQNNGV. CDR3 length equals 16 residues. DNA for the CDR3: TGTGCCAGCAGCTTAGACGTACTGGGCGGGGGGAATGAGCAGTTCTTC. It translates to CASSLDVLGGGNEQFF.

J is TRBJ1-2 and V is TRBV12-3 or TRBV12-4; D remains ambiguous. Trimming removed 2 bases at V and 3 bases at J, with 10 bases between. The CDR3 spans 14 residues. CDR3 sequence: CASSLTARDYGYTF. Written as DNA, the CDR3 is TGTGCCAGCAGTTTAACCGCCCGGGACTATGGCTACACCTTC.

In this sample, this clonotype turned up a few times. V and J are TRBV4-3 and TRBJ1-2; the match to TRBD1 covers 9 bases. The V gene end was trimmed by 0 bases and the J gene end by 9 bases; junction bases not matched to a gene: 11. The CDR3 has 16 residues. Germline V gene data show CDR1 as LGHNA and CDR2 as YSLEER. Here the CDR3 reads CASSQDTGGADYSYTF. CDR3 DNA: TGCGCCAGCAGCCAAGATACAGGGGGCGCTGATTACAGCTACACCTTC.

This clonotype was counted a few times. The V call is TRBV5-1, the J call TRBJ2-7; D is possibly TRBD2 (6 bases). Germline CDR1 reads SGHRS; CDR2 reads YFSETQ. V was shortened by 0 bases and J by 2 bases, with 18 bases between the two germline ends. CDR3 length: 17 residues. The CDR3 DNA follows: TGCGCCAGCAGCTTGGGACCGGCTAGGGACTTCACCTACGAGCAGTACTTC. Translated: CASSLGPARDFTYEQYF.

This clonotype occurred many times. The CDR3 protein is CSARVGGGFGIFGYTF. The DNA of the CDR3 is TGCAGTGCTAGAGTGGGAGGCGGCTTTGGGATTTTTGGCTACACCTTC. This chain uses TRBV20-1 with TRBJ1-2, with D hard to call. CDR3 length: 16 amino acids. CDR1 is DFQATT, CDR2 SNEGSKA, per germline (reference sequence). V lost 1 base and J lost 7, with 22 bases in between.